These T cell receptor beta chains were read from a single sample in a study of T cells after yellow fever vaccination. TCRdb processed the 5' RACE reads anew with MiXCR; each CDR3 protein has one entry. The sample records roughly 99,000 distinct CDR3 sequences, approximately 6.3% being singletons. The starting material was CD8+ T cells sorted from PBMCs, obtained 10 days after the yellow fever booster vaccination. The receptors originated from a man in his late teens or twenties who received the YFV17D yellow fever vaccine. Each CDR3 is given with its conserved first and last residue. The D gene is left open where the match is weak. The listing skips clone size in some rows; elsewhere it reads once, few, many or a size class.

size	D	J	V	CDR3	DNA
NA	TRBD1	TRBJ2-2	TRBV29-1	CSVDPGQGTTGELFF	TGCAGCGTTGACCCGGGACAGGGAACGACCGGGGAGCTGTTTTTT
many	NA	TRBJ2-5	TRBV29-1	CSVFGLPFEETQYF	TGCAGCGTTTTCGGCCTACCTTTTGAAGAGACCCAGTACTTC
NA	NA	TRBJ2-5	TRBV11-2	CASSSIRETQYF	TGTGCCAGCAGCTCCATAAGGGAGACCCAGTACTTC
many	NA	TRBJ2-7	TRBV19	CASSIGGGYEQYF	TGTGCCAGTAGTATAGGAGGGGGCTACGAGCAGTACTTC
NA	TRBD1	TRBJ2-2	TRBV19	CASSKTGITGELFF	TGTGCCAGTAGTAAGACAGGGATCACCGGGGAGCTGTTTTTT
many	NA	TRBJ2-5	TRBV11-2	CASSLVGGTGIRETQYF	TGTGCCAGCAGCTTAGTGGGCGGGACGGGGATCCGAGAGACCCAGTACTTC
few	NA	TRBJ1-5	TRBV20-1	CSASGYEVNQPQHF	TGCAGTGCTAGTGGGTACGAAGTTAATCAGCCCCAGCATTTT
NA	NA	TRBJ1-6	TRBV5-1	CASSPPEGNSPLHF	TGCGCCAGCAGCCCTCCGGAGGGTAATTCACCCCTCCACTTT
few	NA	TRBJ2-7	TRBV11-2	CASSSGAGTFYEQYF	TGTGCCAGCAGCTCAGGGGCGGGGACTTTCTACGAGCAGTACTTC
NA	NA	TRBJ2-4	TRBV18	CASSPQGNIQYF	TGTGCCAGCTCACCCCAGGGAAACATTCAGTACTTC
NA	TRBD1	TRBJ2-7	TRBV6-5	CASSLDRGLFGRYEQYF	TGTGCCAGCAGTCTCGACAGGGGGCTATTTGGCCGCTACGAGCAGTACTTC
few	TRBD1	TRBJ1-1	TRBV5-1	CASSLARTGKGGEAFF	TGCGCCAGCAGCTTGGCTCGGACAGGGAAAGGGGGAGAAGCTTTCTTT
many	NA	TRBJ2-4	TRBV15	CATCDPPSGIQYF	TGTGCCACCTGCGACCCTCCCTCCGGCATTCAGTACTTC
NA	NA	TRBJ1-4	TRBV29-1	CSVRTPGSPNEKLFF	TGCAGCGTCCGAACCCCCGGGTCGCCTAATGAAAAACTGTTTTTT
few	NA	TRBJ1-3	TRBV12-3/TRBV12-4	CASSPEGSGNTIYF	TGTGCCAGCAGTCCCGAGGGCTCTGGAAACACCATATATTTT
many	TRBD2	TRBJ2-5	TRBV12-3/TRBV12-4	CASSSTSGGAYGTQYF	TGTGCCAGCAGTTCCACCAGCGGGGGGGCCTATGGGACCCAGTACTTC
NA	NA	TRBJ2-5	TRBV15	CATSRDKGTTETQYF	TGTGCCACCAGCAGAGATAAGGGGACCACCGAGACCCAGTACTTC
NA	TRBD1	TRBJ1-1	TRBV6-6	CASSLTRGGRNTEAFF	TGTGCCAGCAGCCTCACCAGGGGGGGACGAAACACTGAAGCTTTCTTT
few	NA	TRBJ2-7	TRBV5-1	CASRPAGTAYEQYF	TGCGCCAGCAGACCTGCGGGGACCGCCTACGAGCAGTACTTC
NA	NA	TRBJ2-5	TRBV20-1	CSALVRTPETQYF	TGCAGTGCGTTAGTTCGTACACCCGAGACCCAGTACTTC
few	TRBD1	TRBJ1-4	TRBV7-9	CASSLFNRGGELFF	TGTGCCAGCAGCTTATTTAACAGGGGGGGAGAACTGTTTTTT
few	NA	TRBJ1-2	TRBV5-1	CASSLDGQGHYGYTF	TGCGCCAGCAGCTTGGATGGGCAGGGTCACTATGGCTACACCTTC
few	TRBD2	TRBJ2-2	TRBV27	CASVASGGFGELFF	TGTGCCAGCGTGGCTAGCGGGGGGTTCGGGGAGCTGTTTTTT
few	TRBD1	TRBJ1-4	TRBV15	CATSGRDRINEKLFF	TGTGCCACCAGCGGACGGGACAGGATAAATGAAAAACTGTTTTTT
many	NA	TRBJ2-1	TRBV6-2/TRBV6-3	CASSYRDGLYNEQFF	TGTGCCAGCAGTTACCGGGACGGACTTTACAATGAGCAGTTCTTC
NA	NA	TRBJ2-1	TRBV14	CASSQEGGNEQFF	TGTGCCAGCAGCCAGGAGGGGGGCAATGAGCAGTTCTTC
NA	TRBD1	TRBJ2-5	TRBV5-1	CASSLVWTGEETQYF	TGCGCCAGCAGCTTGGTGTGGACAGGGGAAGAGACCCAGTACTTC
few	TRBD1	TRBJ2-2	TRBV25-1	CASSLTGGSGELFF	TGTGCCAGCAGTCTTACAGGGGGCTCCGGGGAGCTGTTTTTT
NA	NA	TRBJ2-7	TRBV7-9	CASSSTATYEQYF	TGTGCCAGCAGCTCAACTGCGACCTACGAGCAGTACTTC
NA	TRBD1	TRBJ2-7	TRBV5-1	CASSSSGTGGGYDSEQYF	TGCGCCAGCAGCTCCTCCGGGACAGGGGGAGGCTATGACTCCGAGCAGTACTTC
few	NA	TRBJ2-7	TRBV5-1	CASSWTESYEQYF	TGCGCCAGCAGCTGGACTGAATCTTACGAGCAGTACTTC
NA	TRBD2	TRBJ2-1	TRBV12-3/TRBV12-4	CASRGGGANEQFF	TGTGCCAGCAGGGGCGGGGGGGCTAATGAGCAGTTCTTC
NA	NA	TRBJ1-2	TRBV4-1	CASSQGVSPSYGYTF	TGCGCCAGCAGCCAAGGAGTCTCCCCGAGCTATGGCTACACCTTC
few	TRBD1	TRBJ2-1	TRBV7-9	CASSFGQGFHEQFF	TGTGCCAGCAGCTTCGGACAGGGCTTTCATGAGCAGTTCTTC
few	NA	TRBJ1-1	TRBV29-1	CSVAAWGGVNTEAFF	TGCAGCGTTGCGGCCTGGGGGGGAGTGAACACTGAAGCTTTCTTT
few	NA	TRBJ2-7	TRBV20-1	CSARSSQEKYEQYF	TGCAGTGCTAGAAGCTCACAGGAGAAATACGAGCAGTACTTC
NA	NA	TRBJ1-2	TRBV21-1	CASSEAEWNYGYTF	TGTGCCAGCAGCGAGGCCGAGTGGAACTATGGCTACACCTTC
NA	NA	TRBJ2-6	TRBV28	CASSLTGGPPSGANVLTF	TGTGCCAGCAGTTTAACGGGGGGCCCACCCTCTGGGGCCAACGTCCTGACTTTC
NA	NA	TRBJ1-1	TRBV27	CASSIQGNTEAFF	TGTGCCAGCAGTATTCAGGGGAACACTGAAGCTTTCTTT
NA	NA	TRBJ1-1	TRBV20-1	CSARGLRGINTEAFF	TGCAGTGCTCGGGGTTTGAGGGGAATAAACACTGAAGCTTTCTTT
few	NA	TRBJ2-3	TRBV19	CASRKGYTQYF	TGTGCCAGTAGAAAGGGATATACGCAGTATTTT
few	TRBD2	TRBJ2-5	TRBV20-1	CSATPGWTSGGPIQETQYF	TGCAGTGCTACCCCAGGGTGGACTAGCGGGGGGCCTATCCAAGAGACCCAGTACTTC
NA	NA	TRBJ1-3	TRBV12-3/TRBV12-4	CASREGGNNQNTIYF	TGTGCCAGCAGAGAGGGGGGGAACAACCAGAACACCATATATTTT
few	NA	TRBJ1-5	TRBV21-1	CASSKDRGQNQPQHF	TGTGCCAGCAGCAAAGACAGGGGGCAGAATCAGCCCCAGCATTTT
many	TRBD2	TRBJ2-7	TRBV3-1	CASNPSYSGGPHEQYF	TGTGCCAGCAACCCGTCGTATAGCGGGGGGCCGCACGAGCAGTACTTC
few	TRBD2	TRBJ2-3	TRBV5-6	CASSLELAGPTDTQYF	TGTGCCAGCAGCTTGGAACTAGCGGGGCCCACAGATACGCAGTATTTT
many	NA	TRBJ1-2	TRBV7-2	CASSHPGVVYGYTF	TGTGCCAGCAGCCACCCGGGTGTTGTCTATGGCTACACCTTC
NA	TRBD1	TRBJ2-3	TRBV6-6	CASSRGLLTDTQYF	TGTGCCAGCAGCAGGGGGCTCCTCACAGATACGCAGTATTTT
many	NA	TRBJ2-1	TRBV20-1	CSVKILGGMDEQFF	TGCAGTGTCAAGATACTCGGGGGCATGGATGAGCAGTTCTTC
few	NA	TRBJ1-1	TRBV7-2	CASSDTGGPAEAFF	TGTGCCAGCAGCGACACCGGGGGGCCAGCTGAAGCTTTCTTT
many	NA	TRBJ1-1	TRBV29-1	CSVDGATEAFF	TGCAGCGTTGACGGGGCCACTGAAGCTTTCTTT
NA	TRBD1	TRBJ2-7	TRBV7-2	CASSSGTGNEQYF	TGTGCCAGCAGCTCCGGGACAGGGAACGAGCAGTACTTC
few	TRBD1	TRBJ2-2	TRBV5-4	CASSLGDRGDTGELFF	TGTGCCAGCAGCTTAGGGGACAGGGGAGACACCGGGGAGCTGTTTTTT